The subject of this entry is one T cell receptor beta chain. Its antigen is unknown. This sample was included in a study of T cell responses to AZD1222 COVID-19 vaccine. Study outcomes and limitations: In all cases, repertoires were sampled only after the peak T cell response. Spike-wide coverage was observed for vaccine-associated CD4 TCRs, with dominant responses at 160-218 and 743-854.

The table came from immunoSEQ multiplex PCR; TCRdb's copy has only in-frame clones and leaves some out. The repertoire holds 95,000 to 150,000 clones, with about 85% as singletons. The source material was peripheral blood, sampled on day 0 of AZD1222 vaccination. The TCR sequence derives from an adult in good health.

The CDR3: CASSPWDTLGNEQFF. The DNA of the CDR3 is TGTGCCAGCAGCCCTTGGGACACCCTTGGGAATGAGCAGTTCTTC. The rearrangement links TRBV5-4 to TRBJ2-1; the D gene is possibly TRBD1 (6 bases). V shed 4 bases and J shed 7 bases, with 18 bases lying between them. Per the germline V gene, CDR1 is SGHNT and CDR2 is YYREEE (reference sequence). This CDR3 comprises 15 residues.